Listed below are T cell receptor beta chains from one sample, sequenced in a study of human T cells and chemical hapten exposure. TCRdb independently ran MiXCR on the 5' RACE reads; one entry per CDR3 protein. Of about 140,000 distinct CDR3 sequences in the sample, 4.1% were seen once. These receptors were obtained from a female donor in good health. Each CDR3 is given with its conserved first and last residue. D genes are given only for firm matches. Clone size appears in some rows only: once, few, many, or a class for an expanded clone.

v_gene	abundance	d_gene	j_gene	CDR3aa	CDR3nt
TRBV10-3	few	TRBD1	TRBJ2-2	CAISLLVGQGSGELFF	TGTGCCATCAGTCTCCTTGTGGGACAGGGATCCGGGGAGCTGTTTTTT
TRBV5-1	many	NA	TRBJ1-1	CASSLVRNTEAFF	TGCGCCAGCAGCTTGGTAAGGAACACTGAAGCTTTCTTT
TRBV5-1	many	TRBD1	TRBJ2-3	CASSLQGAGSDTQYF	TGCGCCAGCAGCTTACAGGGGGCGGGATCGGATACGCAGTATTTT
TRBV20-1	many	TRBD1	TRBJ1-1	CSAGQGDTEAFF	TGCAGTGCTGGACAGGGGGACACTGAAGCTTTCTTT
TRBV24-1	many	NA	TRBJ2-5	CATDLGQVAQYF	TGTGCCACCGACTTGGGCCAGGTGGCCCAGTACTTC
TRBV29-1	many	NA	TRBJ1-4	CSVDVPAGEKLFF	TGCAGCGTTGATGTACCGGCAGGGGAAAAACTGTTTTTT
TRBV7-9	many	NA	TRBJ2-1	CASSPEQGWDEQFF	TGTGCCAGCAGCCCAGAACAGGGTTGGGATGAGCAGTTCTTC
TRBV7-2	NA	TRBD1	TRBJ1-2	CASSVDRAPNYGDTF	TGTGCCAGCAGCGTCGACAGGGCTCCCAACTATGGCGACACCTTC
TRBV20-1	few	NA	TRBJ1-4	CSARDAAGRGEKLFF	TGCAGTGCTAGAGACGCTGCAGGGAGAGGAGAAAAACTGTTTTTT
TRBV12-3/TRBV12-4	many	TRBD1	TRBJ2-5	CASSLAGRGRSQETQYF	TGTGCCAGCAGTTTAGCGGGAAGGGGGCGCAGCCAAGAGACCCAGTACTTC
TRBV11-2	NA	NA	TRBJ2-3	CASSLIPTDTQYF	TGTGCCAGCAGCTTAATTCCAACAGATACGCAGTATTTT
TRBV7-9	few	NA	TRBJ2-2	CASSLAYPADNTGELFF	TGTGCCAGCAGCTTAGCTTATCCGGCAGACAACACCGGGGAGCTGTTTTTT
TRBV7-2	many	NA	TRBJ2-3	CASSVTQGADTQYF	TGTGCCAGCAGCGTAACACAGGGAGCAGATACGCAGTATTTT
TRBV6-5	many	NA	TRBJ2-3	CASRHHDRDTQYF	TGTGCCAGCAGACACCATGACAGAGATACGCAGTATTTT
TRBV28	many	TRBD2	TRBJ2-3	CASSFRTSGEQYF	TGTGCCAGCAGTTTTCGGACTAGCGGGGAGCAGTATTTT
TRBV27	many	NA	TRBJ2-2	CASSGGGGKNTGELFF	TGTGCCAGCAGCGGAGGGGGGGGCAAGAACACCGGGGAGCTGTTTTTT
TRBV28	many	TRBD1	TRBJ1-4	CASSLRTGEEKLFF	TGTGCCAGCAGTCTCCGGACAGGGGAGGAAAAACTGTTTTTT
TRBV27	many	TRBD1	TRBJ1-2	CASRVRDRGFYGYTF	TGTGCCAGCAGGGTCCGGGACAGGGGATTTTATGGCTACACCTTC
TRBV29-1	few	TRBD1	TRBJ2-7	CSVGESGTGRPEQYF	TGCAGCGTTGGTGAATCCGGGACAGGCCGACCCGAGCAGTACTTC
TRBV9	many	TRBD1	TRBJ1-6	CASSVGQGNSPLHF	TGTGCCAGCAGCGTAGGACAGGGGAATTCACCCCTCCACTTT